Below, 13 T cell receptor beta chains from the same sample are listed, as sequenced in a study of blood T cell repertoires in COVID-19. Method: immunoSEQ multiplex PCR; TCRdb's copy keeps in-frame clones and lacks some. The sample holds 150,000 to 180,000 clones, roughly nine tenths seen once. The sequenced sample was peripheral blood. The source is a woman in her 70s with acute or convalescent COVID-19.

The rearrangement joins TRBV4-1 to TRBJ2-3; tentatively, D is TRBD2 (6 bases). The CDR3 covers 17 residues. V lost 0 bases to trimming and J lost 2 bases, with 15 bases between them. CDR1 MGHRA and CDR2 YSYEKL come from the germline V gene. The CDR3 loop reads CASSQDRSLADTDTQYF. The CDR3 nucleotides read TGCGCCAGCAGCCAAGATCGGTCATTAGCGGACACAGATACGCAGTATTTT.

The V call is TRBV11-2, the J call TRBJ1-1; D is undetermined. This CDR3 is 13 amino acids long. Trimming left V 5 bases short and J 0 bases short, with 7 bases between. The germline V gene has CDR1 SGHAT and CDR2 FQNNGV. CDR3 region: CASSPRMNTEAFF. For the CDR3, the DNA is TGTGCCAGCAGCCCCAGGATGAACACTGAAGCTTTCTTT.

This rearrangement joins TRBV9 to TRBJ1-1, with 7 bases matching TRBD1. The CDR3 loop spans 15 amino acids. The germline CDR1 and CDR2 sequences are SGDLS and YYNGEE. V shed 0 bases, J shed 5 bases, and the junction held 7 bases outside the gene matches. The CDR3 protein is CASSVEGTVFTEAFF. The CDR3, as DNA: TGTGCCAGCAGCGTAGAGGGGACAGTTTTTACTGAAGCTTTCTTT.

V gene TRBV27 combines with J gene TRBJ1-1; D is ambiguous. Germline values: CDR1 MNHEY, CDR2 SMNVEV (reference sequence). V was trimmed by 2 bases and J by 3 bases, leaving 13 bases between them. The CDR3 is 15 residues long. CDR3 DNA: TGTGCCAGCAGTTTAGGCGGCAGGAGGGACACTGAAGCTTTCTTT. Its translation is CASSLGGRRDTEAFF.

V gene TRBV2 combines with J gene TRBJ2-2, with 8 nucleotides matching TRBD2. Unmatched junction bases numbered 7, after V lost 7 bases and J lost 6 bases. CDR1 is SNHLY, CDR2 FYNNEI, per germline. The CDR3 runs 14 residues. The CDR3 nucleotides are TGTGCCAGCACCTACGGGGGGGGAGCCGGGGAGCTGTTTTTT. It yields the protein CASTYGGGAGELFF.

The CDR3 region is CASRDRDNYGYTF. The DNA for the CDR3 is TGTGCCAGCAGAGACAGGGATAACTATGGCTACACCTTC. The rearrangement uses TRBV2 and TRBJ1-2; TRBD1 matches 7 bases. Germline V CDR1 and CDR2: SNHLY, FYNNEI. The trim removed 6 bases at V and 1 base at J, leaving 2 bases unmatched. The CDR3 contains 13 residues.

The J gene is TRBJ2-7, the V gene TRBV2; weak D call: TRBD1 (5 bases). CDR1 and CDR2 (germline): SNHLY, FYNNEI. The CDR3 is 14 amino acids. V was pared by 6 bases and J by 3 bases, with 15 bases between. The CDR3 region is CASRALGQGYEQYF. The CDR3 DNA reads TGTGCCAGCAGAGCCCTCGGGCAGGGCTACGAGCAGTACTTC.

The V and J genes are TRBV10-1 and TRBJ2-5; 13 nucleotides line up with TRBD2. CDR1 and CDR2 (germline): WNHNN, SYGVQD (reference sequence). This CDR3 spans 19 amino acids. After removal of 0 bases from V and 1 base from J, the junction contained 8 bases not matched to a gene. In DNA, the CDR3 is TGCGCCAGCAGTGAGTCTATAGCGGGACTAGCGGGGTTCCAAGAGACCCAGTACTTC. This codes for CASSESIAGLAGFQETQYF.

The rearrangement uses TRBV5-1 and TRBJ1-6, with 7 bases that match TRBD1. The CDR3 contains 12 residues. The germline V gene has CDR1 SGHRS and CDR2 YFSETQ. V trimming: 4 bases; J trimming: 14 bases; junction bases outside the gene matches: 6. The CDR3 bases are TGCGCCAGCAGCCTTGACAGGGCCACCCTCCACTTT. This translates into CASSLDRATLHF.

The chain recombines TRBV5-1 with TRBJ2-3, with D perhaps TRBD1 (7 bases). The germline V and J ends were trimmed by 4 bases and 5 bases, with 14 bases remaining between them. This CDR3 has 14 amino acids. Germline CDR1 is SGHRS and CDR2 is YFSETQ. DNA of the CDR3: TGCGCCAGCAGCGGCGGGACAGAGGGAGATACGCAGTATTTT. It yields the protein CASSGGTEGDTQYF.

The chain employs TRBV28 and TRBJ1-2; 7 bases are a match to TRBD1. The germline CDR1 and CDR2 sequences are MDHEN and SYDVKM. CDR3 length equals 14 residues. J was trimmed by 7 bases and V by 3 bases; bases with no gene match: 8. CDR3 region: CASSFSVRGFGYTF. The CDR3 DNA follows: TGTGCCAGCAGTTTCTCTGTCAGGGGGTTTGGCTACACCTTC.

This clone was seen just once. The chain links TRBV2 to TRBJ2-1, with D perhaps matching TRBD2 (7 bases). Germline values: CDR1 SNHLY, CDR2 FYNNEI. The V gene lost 4 bases and the J gene lost 7 bases, with 20 bases spanning the gap. This CDR3 is built from 16 residues. In DNA, the CDR3 is TGTGCCAGCAGTGCTAGGGGGGGGGCAGTAAGGAATGAGCAGTTCTTC. It codes for CASSARGGAVRNEQFF.

The rearrangement links TRBV6-5 to TRBJ2-1; 9 bases match TRBD1. CDR1 is MNHEY and CDR2 is SVGAGI in the germline V gene. V was clipped by 2 bases and J by 8 bases; unmatched bases: 4. This CDR3 has 14 amino acids. The CDR3 spells CASSYGTGNDEQFF. The DNA for the CDR3 is TGTGCCAGCAGTTACGGGACAGGGAACGATGAGCAGTTCTTC.